The present entry profiles one T cell receptor (beta chain) with its context. The antigen remains unidentified. CDR3 length equals 14 residues. The germline CDR1 and CDR2 sequences are MDHEN and SYDVKM. The data stem from a study of T cells expressing NK-cell markers. Study-level information: Most of the eight sequenced donors tested HCMV-seropositive; one tested seronegative. Findings and limits, study-wide: These same clonotypes (in several donors) also led the CD3+CD56-NKG2C+ fraction.

The cDNA for TCR beta came from 5'RACE template switching with UMIs. TCRdb re-called the 5' RACE reads, yielding one record per CDR3 amino acid sequence without DNA. In all, the sample yields a few hundred thousand distinct CDR3 sequences. This chain connects TRBV28 to TRBJ1-1; TCRdb's D call of TRBD1 is untestable without DNA. This TCR was sampled from a man aged 18-70 years in good health. The sequenced material came from blood T cells: a sorted CD56 or NKG2C T cell subset, CD4+ or CD8+ T cells, or bulk PBMC T cells (not recorded which). CDR3 in amino acids: CASSLVLGDTEAFF.